The rows below give T cell receptor beta chains drawn from one sample of a study of OX40 agonist ivuxolimab in advanced cancers. Generated by immunoSEQ multiplex PCR, the TCRdb table keeps only in-frame clones and is missing some. The sample gives about 53,000 clones, approximately 88% of which show up once; around 4.6% is in the top ten. Sequencing was performed on CD4+ or CD8+ T cells sorted from blood, taken in a trial of the OX40 agonist ivuxolimab. The source of these receptors is an adult with an advanced solid tumor such as melanoma, head and neck, liver or kidney cancer. Both conserved end residues are part of each CDR3. A D gene is named only where the DNA matches it firmly. Some rows have no size entry. The others give once, few or many, or a class for an expanded clone.

size: NA; D: NA; V: TRBV6-6; J: TRBJ2-2; DNA: TGTGCCAGCAGCCTTACACAGGGTACCGGGGAGCTGTTTTTT; CDR3: CASSLTQGTGELFF
size: NA; D: TRBD1; V: TRBV9; J: TRBJ1-4; DNA: TGTGCCAGCAGCAGCAGGGACAGGGCTAATGAAAAACTGTTTTTT; CDR3: CASSSRDRANEKLFF
size: NA; D: TRBD2; V: TRBV15; J: TRBJ2-7; DNA: TGTGCCACCAGCAGAGATAGACTAGCAGGCGAGCAGTACTTC; CDR3: CATSRDRLAGEQYF
size: NA; D: NA; V: TRBV14; J: TRBJ1-1; DNA: TGTGCCAGCAGCCAAGAAAAGGGCGCGAGCACTGAAGCTTTCTTT; CDR3: CASSQEKGASTEAFF
size: NA; D: NA; V: TRBV5-5; J: TRBJ2-7; DNA: TGTGCCAGCAGAGAGGGTAGGGGCGAGCAGTACTTC; CDR3: CASREGRGEQYF
size: once; D: NA; V: TRBV2; J: TRBJ2-2; DNA: TGTGCCAGCAGGGGACAGAACACCGGGGAGCTGTTTTTT; CDR3: CASRGQNTGELFF
size: NA; D: NA; V: TRBV19; J: TRBJ1-1; DNA: TGTGCCAGTAGTATAGCGTCGGGGACTGAAGCTTTCTTT; CDR3: CASSIASGTEAFF
size: NA; D: TRBD1; V: TRBV19; J: TRBJ2-6; DNA: TGTGCCAGTAGTCGACAGGGGGCCTCGTCTGGGGCCAACGTCCTGACTTTC; CDR3: CASSRQGASSGANVLTF
size: NA; D: NA; V: TRBV10-2; J: TRBJ2-3; DNA: TGCGCCAGCAGTGAGTCGACTCTCTCTTACACAGATACGCAGTATTTT; CDR3: CASSESTLSYTDTQYF
size: few; D: NA; V: TRBV11-2; J: TRBJ1-3; DNA: TGTGCCAGCAGCACCCTTTGGGGGGGATCCGCTGGAAACACCATATATTTT; CDR3: CASSTLWGGSAGNTIYF